The subject of this entry is one T cell receptor (beta chain). The CDR3 spans 12 residues. V lost 6 bases, J lost 4 bases, and 12 bases lay in between. Germline V gives CDR1 SQVTM, CDR2 ANQGSEA. Reverse transcription of roughly 0.45 to 1 ug RNA was performed with random hexamers. Multiplex immunoSEQ PCR targeted 54 Vbeta and 13 Jbeta TCR beta segments. TCRdb itself ran the immunoSEQ multiplex PCR reads through MiXCR, one entry per CDR3 protein. The sample includes roughly 200,000 distinct CDR3 sequences, roughly 94% of them seen just once. The data were obtained in a study of CD8 T cells in Susac syndrome.

The source is a human donor with Susac syndrome. The sample consisted of CD4+ T cells from PBMCs. The chain has TRBV29-1 and TRBJ2-5; possible D gene TRBD1, 5 bases. The CDR3 protein is CSVGATGETQYF. Written as DNA, the CDR3 is TGCAGCGTAGGGGCCACGGGAGAGACCCAGTACTTC.